The source of this T cell receptor beta chain is a study of CD8+ T cells in alopecia areata. The ends lost 0 bases at V and 7 bases at J; junction bases unmatched: 6. CDR3 length: 15 residues. Germline CDR1 and CDR2: SGDLS and YYNGEE. Extracted RNA was reverse transcribed into cDNA, the sequencing template. TCRdb keeps only in-frame clones here, not all; method: immunoSEQ multiplex PCR. Of some 190,000 clones in the sample, approximately 72% were seen once. Treatment here: oral pan-JAK inhibitor, 5-10 mg twice daily. This sample comprised CD4+ T cells sorted from blood, obtained around week 44, from a patient treated with tofacitinib. The sequence derives from a human donor with alopecia areata. This chain joins TRBV9 and TRBJ1-4; TRBD1 agrees at 7 bases. The CDR3, as DNA: TGTGCCAGCAGCGTAGCCCAACGACAGGGTGAAAAACTGTTTTTT. This gives the protein CASSVAQRQGEKLFF.